This T cell receptor (beta chain) appears in the sequencing data of a study of shared clonotypes between healthy human individuals. Study-level findings and limits: Among the subsets, naive ones generally showed larger estimated richness than memory ones. Among non-shared clonotypes, generation probabilities were lower than among those shared by all four donors.

The test was conducted at deep level. The material for each subset, its genomic DNA, was split evenly across several immunoSEQ plates. Method: immunoSEQ multiplex PCR; TCRdb's copy keeps in-frame clones and lacks some. The sample has more than 1,200,000 clones, 98% seen once. The CDR3 length is 15 residues. Germline loops: CDR1 KGHSH, CDR2 LQKENI. V was shortened by 2 bases and J by 8 bases, with 16 bases between the two germline ends. This clone showed up just once. Its specificity is unknown. This receptor was taken from a man aged 30 to 39 in good health. The chain recombines TRBV18 with TRBJ2-1, with D unresolved. Sequencing was performed on naive CD4+ T cells sorted from blood. Sample subset: CD45RA+ positively selected. The CDR3 region is CASSPIMVAFHEQFF. As DNA, the CDR3 is TGTGCCAGCTCACCAATAATGGTAGCTTTCCATGAGCAGTTCTTC.